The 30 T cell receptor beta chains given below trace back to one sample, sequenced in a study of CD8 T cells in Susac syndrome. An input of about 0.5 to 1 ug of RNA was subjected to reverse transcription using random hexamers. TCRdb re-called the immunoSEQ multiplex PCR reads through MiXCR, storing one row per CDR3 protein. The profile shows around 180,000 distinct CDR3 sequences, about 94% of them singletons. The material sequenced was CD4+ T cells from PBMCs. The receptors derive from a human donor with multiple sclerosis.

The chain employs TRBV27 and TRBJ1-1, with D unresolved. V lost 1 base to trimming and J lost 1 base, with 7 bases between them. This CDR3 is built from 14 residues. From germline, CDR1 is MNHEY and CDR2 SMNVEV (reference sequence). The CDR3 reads CASSLWSGNTEAFF. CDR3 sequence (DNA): TGTGCCAGCAGTTTATGGTCAGGGAACACTGAAGCTTTCTTT.

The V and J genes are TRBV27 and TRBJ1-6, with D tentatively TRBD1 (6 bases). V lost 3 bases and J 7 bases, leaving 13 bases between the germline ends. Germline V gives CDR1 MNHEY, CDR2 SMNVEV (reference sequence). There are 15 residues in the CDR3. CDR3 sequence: CASSFERGTNSPLHF. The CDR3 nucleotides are TGTGCCAGCAGTTTCGAGCGGGGGACAAATTCACCCCTCCACTTT.

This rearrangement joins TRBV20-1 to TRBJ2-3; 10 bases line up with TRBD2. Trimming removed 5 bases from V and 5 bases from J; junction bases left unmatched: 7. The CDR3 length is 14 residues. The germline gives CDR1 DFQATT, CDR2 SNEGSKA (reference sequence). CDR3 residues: CSASGLAKGDTQYF. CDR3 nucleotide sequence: TGCAGTGCTTCGGGACTAGCGAAGGGAGATACGCAGTATTTT.

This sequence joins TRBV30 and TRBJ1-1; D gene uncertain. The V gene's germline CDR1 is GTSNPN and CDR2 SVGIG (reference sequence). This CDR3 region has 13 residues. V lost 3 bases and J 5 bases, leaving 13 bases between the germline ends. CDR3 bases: TGTGCCTGGAGCGGTCTTATTGGGACTGAAGCTTTCTTT. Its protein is CAWSGLIGTEAFF.

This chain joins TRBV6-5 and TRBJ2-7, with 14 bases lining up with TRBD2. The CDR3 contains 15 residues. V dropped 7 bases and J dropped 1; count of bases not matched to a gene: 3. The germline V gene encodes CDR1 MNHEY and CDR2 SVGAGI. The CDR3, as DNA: TGTGCCAGCAAGAGACTAGCGGGAGGGTCCTACGAGCAGTACTTC. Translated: CASKRLAGGSYEQYF.

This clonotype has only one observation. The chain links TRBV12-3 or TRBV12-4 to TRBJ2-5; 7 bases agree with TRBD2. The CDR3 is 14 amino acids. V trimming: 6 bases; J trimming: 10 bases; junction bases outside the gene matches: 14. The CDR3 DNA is TGTGCCAGCAGCCCCGGGACGGGGGGTGAGGACCAGTACTTC. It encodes CASSPGTGGEDQYF.

CDR3 loop: CSARDLLWGAKGTEAFF. The CDR3 DNA reads TGCAGTGCTAGAGATCTTTTATGGGGGGCGAAAGGCACTGAAGCTTTCTTT. This chain links TRBV20-1 with TRBJ1-1; D might be TRBD1 (6 bases). CDR3 size: 17 residues. Germline lookup yields CDR1 DFQATT and CDR2 SNEGSKA (reference sequence). V was shortened by 0 bases and J by 4 bases, with 21 bases between the two germline ends.

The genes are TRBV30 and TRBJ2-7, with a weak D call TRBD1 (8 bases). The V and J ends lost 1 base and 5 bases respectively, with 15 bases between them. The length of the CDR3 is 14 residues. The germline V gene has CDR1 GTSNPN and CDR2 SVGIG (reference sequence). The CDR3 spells CAWSAGQGGDEQYF. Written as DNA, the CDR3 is TGTGCCTGGAGTGCAGGACAGGGAGGGGACGAGCAGTACTTC.

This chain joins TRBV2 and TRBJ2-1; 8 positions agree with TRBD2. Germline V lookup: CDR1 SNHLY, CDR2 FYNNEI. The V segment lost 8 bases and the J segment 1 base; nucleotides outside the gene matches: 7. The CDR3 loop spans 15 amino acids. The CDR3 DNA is TGTGCCAGCCACTTCTTAGCGGGGTCCTACAATGAGCAGTTCTTC. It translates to CASHFLAGSYNEQFF.

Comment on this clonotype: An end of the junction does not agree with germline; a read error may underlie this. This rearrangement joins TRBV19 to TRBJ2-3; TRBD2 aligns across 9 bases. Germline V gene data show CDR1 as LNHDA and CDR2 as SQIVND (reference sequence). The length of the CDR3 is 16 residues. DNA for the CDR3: TGTGCCAGTAGGATAGCGGGAGAGGGGGCAGGGGGTACGCAGTATTTT. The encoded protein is CASRIAGEGAGGTQYF.

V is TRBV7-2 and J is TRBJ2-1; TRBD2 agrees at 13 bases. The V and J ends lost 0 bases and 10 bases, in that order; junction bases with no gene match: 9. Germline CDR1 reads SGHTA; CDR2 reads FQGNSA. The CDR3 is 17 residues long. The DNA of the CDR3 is TGTGCCAGCAGCTTAGCCCTTACTAGCGGGAGGGCCCACGAGCAGTTCTTC. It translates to CASSLALTSGRAHEQFF.

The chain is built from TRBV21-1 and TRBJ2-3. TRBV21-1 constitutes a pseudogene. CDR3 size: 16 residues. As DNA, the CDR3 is TGTGCCAGCAGCAAAACAGAACTCCCTAGCACAGATACGCAGTATTTT. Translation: CASSKTELPSTDTQYF.

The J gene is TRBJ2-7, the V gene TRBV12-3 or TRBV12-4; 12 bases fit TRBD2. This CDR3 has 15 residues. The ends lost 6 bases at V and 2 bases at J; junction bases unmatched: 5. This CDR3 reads CASSVLAGGAYEQYF. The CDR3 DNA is TGTGCCAGCAGCGTCCTAGCGGGAGGGGCCTACGAGCAGTACTTC.

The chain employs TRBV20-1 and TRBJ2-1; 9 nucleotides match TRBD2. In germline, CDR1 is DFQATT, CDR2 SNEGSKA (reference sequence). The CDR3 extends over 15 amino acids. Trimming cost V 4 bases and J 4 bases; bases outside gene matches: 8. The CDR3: CSATIAGAPYNEQFF. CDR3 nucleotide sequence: TGCAGTGCTACGATAGCGGGAGCCCCTTACAATGAGCAGTTCTTC.

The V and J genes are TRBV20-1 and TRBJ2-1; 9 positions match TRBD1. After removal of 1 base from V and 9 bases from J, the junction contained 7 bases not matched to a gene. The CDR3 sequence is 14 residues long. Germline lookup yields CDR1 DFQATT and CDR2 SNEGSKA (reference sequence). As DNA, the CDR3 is TGCAGTGCTAGAGTCTCGACAGGGGGGGCTGAGCAGTTCTTC. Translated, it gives CSARVSTGGAEQFF.

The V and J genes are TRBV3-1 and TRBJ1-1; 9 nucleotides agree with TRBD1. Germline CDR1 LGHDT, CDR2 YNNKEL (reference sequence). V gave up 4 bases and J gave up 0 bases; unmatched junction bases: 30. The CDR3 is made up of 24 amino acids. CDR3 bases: TGTGCCAGCAGCCCTCAAGCCGGGGGGGTCATGCTACAGGGGGCCCCCTCCATGAACACTGAAGCTTTCTTT. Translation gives CASSPQAGGVMLQGAPSMNTEAFF.

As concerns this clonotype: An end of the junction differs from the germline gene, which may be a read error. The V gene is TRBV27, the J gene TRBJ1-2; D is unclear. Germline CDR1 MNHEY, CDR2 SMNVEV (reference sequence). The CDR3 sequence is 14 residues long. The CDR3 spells CASSLYLGLSPIFF. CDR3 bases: TGTGCCAGCAGTTTATATTTAGGCCTCTCACCTATCTTTTTC.

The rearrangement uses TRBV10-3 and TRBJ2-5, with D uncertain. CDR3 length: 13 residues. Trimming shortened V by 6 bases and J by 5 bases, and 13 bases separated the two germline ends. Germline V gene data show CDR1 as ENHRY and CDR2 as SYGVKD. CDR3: CAISASIYETQYF. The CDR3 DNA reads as TGTGCCATCAGCGCCTCCATTTATGAGACCCAGTACTTC.

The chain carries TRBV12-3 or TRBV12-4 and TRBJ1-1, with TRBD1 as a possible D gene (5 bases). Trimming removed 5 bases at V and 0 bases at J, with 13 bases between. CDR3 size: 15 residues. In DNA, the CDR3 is TGTGCCAGCAGTGCCGGGGGAAGCATGAACACTGAAGCTTTCTTT. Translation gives CASSAGGSMNTEAFF.

The CDR3 DNA sequence: TGTGCCAGCAGTTCCCACGGGAACACTGAAGCTTTCTTT. Residues: CASSSHGNTEAFF. The genes are TRBV28 and TRBJ1-1, with D uncertain. The CDR3 runs to 13 residues. The germline V gene has CDR1 MDHEN and CDR2 SYDVKM. With 4 bases removed from V and 1 base from J, the gap between germline ends came to 7 bases.

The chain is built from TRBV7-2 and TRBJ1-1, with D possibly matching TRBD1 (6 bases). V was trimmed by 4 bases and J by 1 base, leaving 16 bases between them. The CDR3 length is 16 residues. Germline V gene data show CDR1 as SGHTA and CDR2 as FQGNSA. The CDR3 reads CASSSAGGQGNTEAFF. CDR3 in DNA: TGTGCCAGCAGCTCCGCGGGGGGCCAAGGGAACACTGAAGCTTTCTTT.

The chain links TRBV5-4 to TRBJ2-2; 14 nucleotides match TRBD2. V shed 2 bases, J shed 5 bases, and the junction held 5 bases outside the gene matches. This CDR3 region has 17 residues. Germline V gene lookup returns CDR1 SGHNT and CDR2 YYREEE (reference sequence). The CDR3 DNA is TGTGCCAGCAGCTTTGGGACTAGCGGGAGCGGAACCGGGGAGCTGTTTTTT. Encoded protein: CASSFGTSGSGTGELFF.

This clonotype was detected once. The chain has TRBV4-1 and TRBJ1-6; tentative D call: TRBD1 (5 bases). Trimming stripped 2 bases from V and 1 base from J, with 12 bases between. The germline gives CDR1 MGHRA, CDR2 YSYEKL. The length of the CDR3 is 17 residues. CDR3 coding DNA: TGCGCCAGCAGCCAACCCCGGGCAGGGTCCTATAATTCACCCCTCCACTTT. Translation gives CASSQPRAGSYNSPLHF.

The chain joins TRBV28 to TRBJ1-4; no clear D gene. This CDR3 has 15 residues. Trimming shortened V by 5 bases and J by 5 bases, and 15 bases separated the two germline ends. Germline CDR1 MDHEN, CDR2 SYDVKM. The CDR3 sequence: CASSPPGAKNEKLFF. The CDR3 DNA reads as TGTGCCAGCAGTCCCCCGGGAGCTAAGAATGAAAAACTGTTTTTT.

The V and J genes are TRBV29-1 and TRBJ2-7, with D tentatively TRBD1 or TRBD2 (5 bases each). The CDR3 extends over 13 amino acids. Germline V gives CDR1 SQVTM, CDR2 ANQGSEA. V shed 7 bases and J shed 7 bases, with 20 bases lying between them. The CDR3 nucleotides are TGCAGCGCCGGACGGCCCATTGAGGGGGAGCAGTACTTC. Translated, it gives CSAGRPIEGEQYF.

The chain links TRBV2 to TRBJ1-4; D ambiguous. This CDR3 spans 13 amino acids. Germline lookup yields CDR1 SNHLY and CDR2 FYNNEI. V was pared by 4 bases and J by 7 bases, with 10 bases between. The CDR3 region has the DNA TGTGCCAGCAGTGGGGTCTCGTTTGAAAAACTGTTTTTT. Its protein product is CASSGVSFEKLFF.

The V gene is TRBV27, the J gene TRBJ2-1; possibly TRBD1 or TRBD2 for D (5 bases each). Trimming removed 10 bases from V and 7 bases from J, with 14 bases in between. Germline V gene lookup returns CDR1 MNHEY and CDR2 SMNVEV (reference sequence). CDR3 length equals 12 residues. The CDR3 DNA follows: TGTGCCACCATTGGGGGAAAGAATGAGCAGTTCTTC. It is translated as CATIGGKNEQFF.

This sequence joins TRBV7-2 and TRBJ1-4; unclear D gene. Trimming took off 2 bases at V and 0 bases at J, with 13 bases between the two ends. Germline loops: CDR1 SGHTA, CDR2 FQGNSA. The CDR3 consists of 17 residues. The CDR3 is CASSLQVGLATNEKLFF. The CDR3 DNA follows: TGTGCCAGCAGCTTACAAGTCGGCCTCGCAACTAATGAAAAACTGTTTTTT.

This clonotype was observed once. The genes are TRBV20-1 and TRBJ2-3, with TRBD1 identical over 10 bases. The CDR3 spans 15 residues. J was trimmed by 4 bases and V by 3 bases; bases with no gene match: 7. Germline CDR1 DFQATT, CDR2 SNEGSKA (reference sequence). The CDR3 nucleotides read TGCAGTGCTAGCTTCAGGACAGGGGGTCCAGATACGCAGTATTTT. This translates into CSASFRTGGPDTQYF.

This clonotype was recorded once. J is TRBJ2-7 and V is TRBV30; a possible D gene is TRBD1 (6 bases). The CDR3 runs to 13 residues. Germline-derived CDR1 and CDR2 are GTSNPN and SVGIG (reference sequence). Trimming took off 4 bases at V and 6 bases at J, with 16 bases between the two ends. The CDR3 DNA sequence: TGTGCCTGGACGGGACAACCGACGGGCGAGCAGTACTTC. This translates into CAWTGQPTGEQYF.